The 24 T cell receptor beta chains listed next were all sequenced from one sample in a study of OX40 agonist ivuxolimab in advanced cancers. Profiled with immunoSEQ multiplex PCR; TCRdb holds only in-frame clones, not every one. There are 43,000 or so clones in the sample; roughly 90% occur only once, and 0.85% to 1.1% lies in the top ten. Material: CD4+ or CD8+ T cells sorted from blood, obtained in a trial of the OX40 agonist ivuxolimab. These receptors originate from an adult with an advanced solid tumor such as melanoma, head and neck, liver or kidney cancer.

The V gene is TRBV28, the J gene TRBJ2-6; D uncertain. V dropped 5 bases and J dropped 1 base, with 9 bases sitting between them. The CDR3 contains 15 residues. Germline V CDR1 and CDR2: MDHEN, SYDVKM. CDR3 DNA: TGTGCCAGCAGTCCCATGGGTTCTGGGGCCAACGTCCTGACTTTC. Its translation: CASSPMGSGANVLTF.

The CDR3 here is CASRTYRTEPQHF. The CDR3 nucleotides are TGTGCCAGCAGAACTTACAGGACGGAGCCCCAGCATTTT. The genes are TRBV28 and TRBJ1-5, with D tentatively TRBD1 (5 bases). The germline V gene has CDR1 MDHEN and CDR2 SYDVKM. The CDR3 spans 13 residues. Deletions cut 6 bases from V and 8 bases from J, with 14 bases between.

This clone was recorded a few times. The chain has TRBV10-3 and TRBJ1-1, with D possibly TRBD1 on 6 matching bases. The CDR3 spans 12 residues. Trimming took 5 bases from V and 5 from J, leaving 9 bases between them. Germline V CDR1 and CDR2: ENHRY, SYGVKD. CDR3 bases: TGTGCCATCAGTTACAGGGAAACTGAAGCTTTCTTT. This gives the protein CAISYRETEAFF.

The gene calls are TRBV14 and TRBJ2-5; 11 bases align to TRBD2. The junction had 5 bases not matched to a gene; V was cut back by 4 bases and J by 1 base. Germline V gene data show CDR1 as SGHDN and CDR2 as FVKESK. This CDR3 contains 16 residues. This CDR3 is CASSPPGLAVQETQYF. In DNA, the CDR3 is TGTGCCAGCAGCCCGCCGGGACTAGCGGTCCAAGAGACCCAGTACTTC.

The chain joins TRBV7-2 to TRBJ2-5; 12 positions match TRBD2. The CDR3 spans 16 residues. With 3 bases clipped from V and 5 bases from J, the junction kept 7 bases outside the gene matches. CDR1 is SGHTA and CDR2 is FQGNSA in the germline V gene. DNA for the CDR3: TGTGCCAGCAGCTTGGCTAGCGGGAGGGCCTTGGAGACCCAGTACTTC. Translated, it gives CASSLASGRALETQYF.

The rearrangement links TRBV11-1 to TRBJ2-5; D perhaps matches TRBD2 (5 bases). CDR3 size: 15 residues. Germline CDR1 is SGHAT and CDR2 is FQDESV (reference sequence). V gave up 0 bases and J gave up 4 bases, with 12 bases separating them. The CDR3 is CASSLARPAGETQYF. In DNA form, the CDR3 reads TGTGCCAGCAGCTTAGCGCGGCCTGCGGGAGAGACCCAGTACTTC.

This clone was seen a single time. J is TRBJ2-1 and V is TRBV19, with TRBD2 matching over 10 bases. The CDR3 runs to 14 residues. V was clipped by 3 bases and J by 9 bases; unmatched bases: 5. In germline, CDR1 is LNHDA, CDR2 SQIVND (reference sequence). Here the CDR3 DNA reads TGTGCCAGTAGTATTCTAGCGGGAGCGGGTGAGCAGTTCTTC. It yields the protein CASSILAGAGEQFF.

J is TRBJ2-2 and V is TRBV5-6; 7 positions match TRBD1. Germline V lookup: CDR1 SGHDT, CDR2 YYEEEE. This CDR3 has 17 amino acids. V lost 6 bases to trimming and J lost 1 base; unmatched junction nucleotides: 12. The CDR3 region is CASTVTGYSGNTGELFF. For the CDR3, the DNA is TGTGCCAGCACTGTGACAGGGTACAGCGGGAACACCGGGGAGCTGTTTTTT.

This chain joins TRBV18 and TRBJ1-2, with D maybe TRBD1 (5 bases). This CDR3 is built from 14 residues. The germline V and J ends were trimmed by 6 bases and 4 bases, with 15 bases remaining between them. Germline CDR1 is KGHSH and CDR2 is LQKENI. CDR3 sequence (DNA): TGTGCCAGCTCCCCCTCTGGCAGGGCCTATGGCTACACCTTC. It is translated as CASSPSGRAYGYTF.

This rearrangement joins TRBV4-3 to TRBJ2-1; D ambiguous. From germline, CDR1 is LGHNA and CDR2 YSLEER. CDR3 size: 17 residues. V gave up 3 bases and J gave up 0 bases, with 15 bases separating them. The CDR3 spells CASSHYDSHPSYNEQFF. The CDR3 region has the DNA TGCGCCAGCAGCCACTACGATAGCCACCCCTCCTACAATGAGCAGTTCTTC.

The V gene is TRBV19, the J gene TRBJ2-3; D remains unclear. The CDR3 covers 15 residues. Trimming pared 5 bases from V and 1 base from J, leaving 13 bases between. Germline V lookup: CDR1 LNHDA, CDR2 SQIVND (reference sequence). Here the CDR3 reads CASSPGNRGTDTQYF. The CDR3 DNA reads as TGTGCCAGTAGTCCCGGAAATAGAGGCACAGATACGCAGTATTTT.

The gene calls are TRBV30 and TRBJ1-5, with a tentative D call TRBD1 (5 bases). CDR3 length equals 13 residues. The V end was cut by 7 bases, the J end by 2 bases, with 12 bases between. CDR1 is GTSNPN, CDR2 SVGIG, per germline (reference sequence). In DNA, the CDR3 is TGTGCCTTCGCGGGGGATGGCAATCAGCCCCAGCATTTT. Its translation: CAFAGDGNQPQHF. Complete variable domain (other parts from reference TRBV30 and TRBJ1-5): SQTIHQWPATLVQPVGSPLSLECTVEGTSNPNLYWYRQAAGRGLQLLFYSVGIGQISSEVPQNLSASRPQDRQFILSSKKLLLSDSGFYLCAFAGDGNQPQHFGDGTRLSIL.

This sequence joins TRBV29-1 and TRBJ2-3; D is possibly TRBD1 (5 bases). The CDR3 runs to 18 residues. The germline V and J ends were trimmed by 0 bases and 0 bases, with 19 bases remaining between them. The V gene's germline CDR1 is SQVTM and CDR2 ANQGSEA. CDR3 nucleotide sequence: TGCAGCGTTGAAGACCCGTACTTGACAGTTACCAGCACAGATACGCAGTATTTT. Its protein is CSVEDPYLTVTSTDTQYF.

This clone was detected once. CDR3 DNA sequence: TGTGCCAGCACCCCAGGGGACGAGCAGTACTTC. Protein: CASTPGDEQYF. The rearrangement links TRBV28 to TRBJ2-7, with a weak D call TRBD1 (6 bases). Germline V gene sequence: CDR1 MDHEN, CDR2 SYDVKM. V dropped 7 bases and J dropped 5 bases, with 9 bases sitting between them. The CDR3 consists of 11 residues.

The CDR3 loop reads CASSPSGGARLEQYF. The CDR3 region has the DNA TGTGCCAGCAGCCCGTCGGGTGGGGCCCGGCTCGAGCAGTACTTC. The J gene is TRBJ2-5, the V gene TRBV7-3; D may be TRBD1 (5 bases). The DNA matches TRBJ2-7 better at its end, which makes the J call doubtful. The CDR3 has 15 amino acids. Germline V gene data show CDR1 as SGHTA and CDR2 as FQGTGA.

This chain joins TRBV6-5 and TRBJ2-1; D is possibly TRBD1 or TRBD2 (5 bases each). The germline V and J ends were trimmed by 0 bases and 7 bases, with 10 bases remaining between them. CDR1 is MNHEY and CDR2 is SVGAGI in the germline V gene. The CDR3 consists of 14 residues. The CDR3 here is CASSYSGVGNEQFF. CDR3 DNA sequence: TGTGCCAGCAGTTACTCGGGGGTAGGGAATGAGCAGTTCTTC.

CDR3 bases: TGTGCCAGCAGCTTAGGACAGAGCAATCAGCCCCAGCATTTT. Its translation is CASSLGQSNQPQHF. This chain joins TRBV7-6 and TRBJ1-5; D might be TRBD1 (5 bases). Germline V lookup: CDR1 SGHVS, CDR2 FNYEAQ. V was trimmed by 1 base and J by 1 base, leaving 5 bases between them. The CDR3 has 14 amino acids.

The genes are TRBV28 and TRBJ1-3, with D possibly TRBD1 on 6 matching bases. The CDR3 covers 15 residues. Germline V gene sequence: CDR1 MDHEN, CDR2 SYDVKM. The ends were cut back, 6 bases at V and 1 base at J, with 13 bases in the middle. CDR3 in amino acids: CASRVGGPSGNTIYF. The CDR3 DNA follows: TGTGCCAGCAGGGTGGGGGGGCCATCTGGAAACACCATATATTTT.

This clone was detected once. The chain couples TRBV7-2 to TRBJ2-2; D is possibly TRBD2 (5 bases). Germline V gene sequence: CDR1 SGHTA, CDR2 FQGNSA. Trimming removed 5 bases at V and 2 bases at J, with 12 bases between. This CDR3 has 15 residues. The DNA of the CDR3 is TGTGCCAGCAGCCCACAAGCGGCTAACACCGGGGAGCTGTTTTTT. As protein: CASSPQAANTGELFF.

The chain joins TRBV28 to TRBJ1-1; D is unresolved. The CDR3 length is 12 residues. CDR1 is MDHEN, CDR2 SYDVKM, per germline. With 6 bases removed from V and 4 bases from J, the gap between germline ends came to 9 bases. The CDR3 here is CASRRSGTEAFF. DNA for the CDR3: TGTGCCAGCAGACGCAGCGGCACTGAAGCTTTCTTT.

J is TRBJ1-2 and V is TRBV30, with D unclear. Germline V gives CDR1 GTSNPN, CDR2 SVGIG (reference sequence). The ends were cut back, 2 bases at V and 7 bases at J, with 11 bases in the middle. The CDR3 length is 12 residues. The chain's CDR3 is CAWSPSVSGYTF. The DNA for the CDR3 is TGTGCCTGGAGTCCTTCAGTAAGTGGCTACACCTTC.

The chain carries TRBV18 and TRBJ1-5, with a weak D call TRBD1 (5 bases). Trimming left V 3 bases short and J 0 bases short, with 9 bases between. Germline CDR1 is KGHSH and CDR2 is LQKENI. The CDR3 totals 15 residues. DNA for the CDR3: TGTGCCAGCTCACCGGGACGGAATAGCAATCAGCCCCAGCATTTT. Translating gives CASSPGRNSNQPQHF.

The chain joins TRBV2 to TRBJ2-3; 12 bases align to TRBD2. Germline trimming cut 7 bases from V and 5 bases from J; bases unmatched to any gene: 7. The CDR3 length is 15 residues. CDR1 and CDR2 (germline): SNHLY, FYNNEI. CDR3 amino acids: CASNGLAGQEDTQYF. CDR3 nucleotides: TGTGCCAGCAATGGACTAGCGGGACAGGAAGATACGCAGTATTTT.

V and J are TRBV28 and TRBJ2-7; TRBD1 aligns across 8 bases. This CDR3 has 15 residues. After removal of 7 bases from V and 1 base from J, the junction contained 9 bases not matched to a gene. The germline V gene has CDR1 MDHEN and CDR2 SYDVKM. The CDR3 loop reads CASTQGGQGSYEQYF. The DNA of the CDR3 is TGTGCCAGCACCCAAGGCGGACAGGGTTCCTACGAGCAGTACTTC.